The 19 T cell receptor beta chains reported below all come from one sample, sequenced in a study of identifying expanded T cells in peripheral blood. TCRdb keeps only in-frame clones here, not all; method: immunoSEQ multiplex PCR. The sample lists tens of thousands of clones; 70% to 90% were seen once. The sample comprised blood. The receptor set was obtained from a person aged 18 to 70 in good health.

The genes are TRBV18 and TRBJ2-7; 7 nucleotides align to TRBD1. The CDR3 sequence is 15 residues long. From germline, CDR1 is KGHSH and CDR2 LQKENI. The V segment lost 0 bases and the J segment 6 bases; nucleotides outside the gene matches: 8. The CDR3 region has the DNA TGTGCCAGCTCACCACCGTCTAGAACAGGGGCCGAGCAGTACTTC. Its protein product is CASSPPSRTGAEQYF.

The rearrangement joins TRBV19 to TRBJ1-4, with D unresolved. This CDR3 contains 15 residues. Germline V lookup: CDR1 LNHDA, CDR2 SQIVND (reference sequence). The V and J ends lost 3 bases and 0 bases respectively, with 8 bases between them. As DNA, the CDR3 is TGTGCCAGTAGTATTTCGTCAGCAACTAATGAAAAACTGTTTTTT. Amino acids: CASSISSATNEKLFF. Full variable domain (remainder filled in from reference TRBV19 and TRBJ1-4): DGGITQSPKYLFRKEGQNVTLSCEQNLNHDAMYWYRQDPGQGLRLIYYSQIVNDFQKGDIAEGYSVSREKKESFPLTVTSAQKNPTAFYLCASSISSATNEKLFFGSGTQLSVL.

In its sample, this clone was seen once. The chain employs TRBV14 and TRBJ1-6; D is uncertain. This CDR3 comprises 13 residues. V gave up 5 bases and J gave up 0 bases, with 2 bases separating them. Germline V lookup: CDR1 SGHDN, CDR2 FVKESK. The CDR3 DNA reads TGTGCCAGCAGCGTCTCCTATAATTCACCCCTCCACTTT. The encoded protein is CASSVSYNSPLHF.

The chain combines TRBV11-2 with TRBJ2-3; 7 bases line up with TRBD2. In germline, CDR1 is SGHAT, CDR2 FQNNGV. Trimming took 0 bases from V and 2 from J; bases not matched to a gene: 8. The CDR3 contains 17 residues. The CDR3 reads CASSLDRGGANTDTQYF. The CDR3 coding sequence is TGTGCCAGCAGCTTAGATCGGGGAGGGGCCAACACAGATACGCAGTATTTT.

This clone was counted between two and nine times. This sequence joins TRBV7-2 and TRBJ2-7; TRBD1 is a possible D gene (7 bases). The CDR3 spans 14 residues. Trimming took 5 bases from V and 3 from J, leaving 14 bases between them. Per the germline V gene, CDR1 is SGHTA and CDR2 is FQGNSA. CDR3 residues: CASSQGGHVYEQYF. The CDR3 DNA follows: TGTGCCAGCAGCCAGGGGGGACATGTCTACGAGCAGTACTTC. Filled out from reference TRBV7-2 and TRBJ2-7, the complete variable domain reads GAGVSQSPSNKVTEKGKDVELRCDPISGHTALYWYRQSLGQGLEFLIYFQGNSAPDKSGLPSDRFSAERTGGSVSTLTIQRTQQEDSAVYLCASSQGGHVYEQYFGPGTRLTVT.

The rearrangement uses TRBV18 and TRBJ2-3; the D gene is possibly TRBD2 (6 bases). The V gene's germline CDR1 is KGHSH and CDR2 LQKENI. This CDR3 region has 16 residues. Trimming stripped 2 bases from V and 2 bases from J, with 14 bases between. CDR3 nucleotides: TGTGCCAGCTCACCAGTCGTGGTGGGACTCACAGATACGCAGTATTTT. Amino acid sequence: CASSPVVVGLTDTQYF.

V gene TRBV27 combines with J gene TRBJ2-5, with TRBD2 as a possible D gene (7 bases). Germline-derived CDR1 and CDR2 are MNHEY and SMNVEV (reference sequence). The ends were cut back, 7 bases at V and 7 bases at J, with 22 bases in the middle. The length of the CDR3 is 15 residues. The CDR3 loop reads CASTETTGGLGTQYF. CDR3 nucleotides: TGTGCCAGCACCGAAACAACCGGGGGGCTAGGGACCCAGTACTTC.

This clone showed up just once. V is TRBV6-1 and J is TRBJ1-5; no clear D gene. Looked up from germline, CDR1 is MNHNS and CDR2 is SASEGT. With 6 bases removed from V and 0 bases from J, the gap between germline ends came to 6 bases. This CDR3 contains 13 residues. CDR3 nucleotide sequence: TGTGCCAGCAGAATCTATAGCAATCAGCCCCAGCATTTT. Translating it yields CASRIYSNQPQHF.

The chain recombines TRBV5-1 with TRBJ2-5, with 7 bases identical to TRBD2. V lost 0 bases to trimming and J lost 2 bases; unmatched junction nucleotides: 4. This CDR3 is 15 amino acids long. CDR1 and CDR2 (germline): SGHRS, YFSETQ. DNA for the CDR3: TGCGCCAGCAGCTTGGGGACCGGGGGGCAAGAGACCCAGTACTTC. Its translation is CASSLGTGGQETQYF.

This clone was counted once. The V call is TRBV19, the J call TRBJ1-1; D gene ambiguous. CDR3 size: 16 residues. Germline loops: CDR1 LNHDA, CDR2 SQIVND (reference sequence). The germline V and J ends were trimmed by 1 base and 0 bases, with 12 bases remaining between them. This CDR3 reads CASSIGPGILNTEAFF. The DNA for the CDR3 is TGTGCCAGTAGTATAGGGCCGGGGATCCTGAACACTGAAGCTTTCTTT.

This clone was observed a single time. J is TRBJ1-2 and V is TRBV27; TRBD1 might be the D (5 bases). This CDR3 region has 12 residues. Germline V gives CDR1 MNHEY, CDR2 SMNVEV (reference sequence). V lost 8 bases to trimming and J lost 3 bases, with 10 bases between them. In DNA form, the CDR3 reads TGTGCCAGCTACGGGGGGGACTATGGCTACACCTTC. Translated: CASYGGDYGYTF.

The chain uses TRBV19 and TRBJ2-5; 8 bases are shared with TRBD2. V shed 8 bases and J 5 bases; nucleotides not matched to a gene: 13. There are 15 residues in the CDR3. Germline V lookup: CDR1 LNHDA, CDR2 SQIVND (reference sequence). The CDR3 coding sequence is TGTGCCAGTCGGGACGTGAGCGGGGGTAGGGAGACCCAGTACTTC. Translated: CASRDVSGGRETQYF.

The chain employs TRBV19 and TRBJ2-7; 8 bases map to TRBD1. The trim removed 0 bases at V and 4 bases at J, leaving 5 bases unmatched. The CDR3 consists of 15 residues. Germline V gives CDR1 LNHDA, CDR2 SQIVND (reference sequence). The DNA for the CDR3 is TGTGCCAGTAGTATAGACGGACAGGGACGGTACGAGCAGTACTTC. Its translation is CASSIDGQGRYEQYF.

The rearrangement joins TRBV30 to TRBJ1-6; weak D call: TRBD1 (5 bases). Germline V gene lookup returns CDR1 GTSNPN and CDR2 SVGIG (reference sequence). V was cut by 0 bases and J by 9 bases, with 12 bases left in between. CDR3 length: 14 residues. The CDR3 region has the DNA TGTGCCTGGAGTGTGGAGGGGTTAAGTTCACCCCTCCACTTT. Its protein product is CAWSVEGLSSPLHF. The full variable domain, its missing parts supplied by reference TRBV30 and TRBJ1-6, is SQTIHQWPATLVQPVGSPLSLECTVEGTSNPNLYWYRQAAGRGLQLLFYSVGIGQISSEVPQNLSASRPQDRQFILSSKKLLLSDSGFYLCAWSVEGLSSPLHFGNGTRLTVT.

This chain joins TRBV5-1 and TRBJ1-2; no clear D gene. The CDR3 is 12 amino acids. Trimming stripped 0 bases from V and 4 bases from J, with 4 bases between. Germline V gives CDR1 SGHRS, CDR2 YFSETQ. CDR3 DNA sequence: TGCGCCAGCAGCTTGGGGTTCTATGGCTACACCTTC. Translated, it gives CASSLGFYGYTF.

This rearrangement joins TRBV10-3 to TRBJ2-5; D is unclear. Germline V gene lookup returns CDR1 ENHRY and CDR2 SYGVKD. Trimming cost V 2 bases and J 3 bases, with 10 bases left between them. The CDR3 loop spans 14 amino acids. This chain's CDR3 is CAISEVGKEETQYF. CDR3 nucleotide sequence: TGTGCCATCAGTGAGGTGGGTAAGGAAGAGACCCAGTACTTC.

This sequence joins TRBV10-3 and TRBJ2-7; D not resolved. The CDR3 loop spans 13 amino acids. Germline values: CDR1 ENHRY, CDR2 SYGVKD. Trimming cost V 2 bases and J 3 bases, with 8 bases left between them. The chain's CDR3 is CAISEGRDYEQYF. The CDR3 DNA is TGTGCCATCAGTGAGGGCAGAGACTACGAGCAGTACTTC.

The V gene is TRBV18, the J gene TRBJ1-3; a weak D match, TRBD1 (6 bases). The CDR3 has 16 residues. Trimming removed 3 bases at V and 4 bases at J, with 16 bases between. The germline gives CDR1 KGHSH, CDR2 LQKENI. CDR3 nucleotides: TGTGCCAGCTCACCCCAAGCGTGGACAGAGGGAAACACCATATATTTT. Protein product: CASSPQAWTEGNTIYF.

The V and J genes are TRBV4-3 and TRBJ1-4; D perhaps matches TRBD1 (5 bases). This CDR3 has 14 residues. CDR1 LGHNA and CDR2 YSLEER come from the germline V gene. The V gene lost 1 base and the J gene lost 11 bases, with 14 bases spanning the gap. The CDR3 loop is CASSQGTGVEKLFF. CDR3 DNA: TGCGCCAGCAGCCAAGGAACGGGGGTGGAGAAACTGTTTTTT.